This is a list of T cell receptor beta chains from one sample in a study of Ad26.COV2.S vaccination and SARS-CoV-2 variants. The repertoire was sequenced with immunoSEQ multiplex PCR; TCRdb's copy has only in-frame clones and lacks some. This repertoire shows about 350,000 clones, 70% to 90% found once; its top ten account for around 3%. This specimen was peripheral blood, taken in a trial of Ad26.COV2.S vaccine versus placebo. The receptors here all came from a person between 18 and 60 years old who received the Ad26.COV2.S COVID-19 vaccine or a placebo. CDR3s include the opening cysteine and the closing phenylalanine or tryptophan. Expanded clones are given a class, and other clones once, few, many or no size at all.

>TRBJ2-7|TRBV6-5|.
CASSYSNVGDEQYF
>TRBJ2-3|TRBV30|.
CAWSVGQAGGRDTQYF
>TRBJ2-6|TRBV7-2|.
CASSRYLASGANVLTF
>TRBJ1-1|TRBV27|.
CASKGGTEAFF
>TRBJ2-3|TRBV4-3|.
CASSAAGVWTDTQYF
>TRBJ1-5|TRBV7-9|.
CAPRARDHQPQHF
>TRBJ2-1|TRBV28|.
CASSSPGGLEFF
>TRBJ2-1|TRBV7-8|few
CASSARFSSNEQFF
>TRBJ2-7|TRBV7-2|.
CASSLAGIYEQYF
>TRBJ2-5|TRBV5-1|.
CASSSYPPRQQETQYF
>TRBJ1-2|TRBV7-8|.
CASSLRISYGYTF
>TRBJ2-1|TRBV19|.
CASSISDFYNEQFF
>TRBJ1-1|TRBV14|.
CASSQEVHWLNTEAFF
>TRBJ2-1|TRBV6-5|.
CASSSSGGNEQFF
>TRBJ2-7|TRBV10-2|.
CASSLGSSYEQYF
>TRBJ1-2|TRBV18|.
CASSRQGNGYTF
>TRBJ2-2|TRBV3-1/TRBV3-2|.
CASSQGDRRNTGELFF
>TRBJ1-6|TRBV25-1|.
CATKGVGGNSPLHF
>TRBJ1-2|TRBV7-9|.
CASSPGDRGNYGYTF
>TRBJ2-1|TRBV10-2|once
CASTRLAGLNEQFF
>TRBJ2-2|TRBV11-2|.
CASSQLSENTGELFF
>TRBJ2-6|TRBV7-6|.
CASSLTGMGANVLTF
>TRBJ2-3|TRBV7-2|.
CASSSPLYGTISTDTQYF
>TRBJ2-1|TRBV4-1|.
CASGATGSSYNEQFF
>TRBJ2-5|TRBV7-9|.
CASSLPLAGGGETQYF
>TRBJ2-7|TRBV7-2|.
CASSGGLSTYEQYF
>TRBJ2-3|TRBV7-2|once
CASSWAGRADTQYF
>TRBJ1-1|TRBV12-5|.
CASGPSPSQGPTEAFF
>TRBJ2-4|TRBV19|once
CASSDLGASPRDIQYF
>TRBJ1-2|TRBV10-1|.
CASSERTSNYGYTF
>TRBJ1-2|TRBV6-2/TRBV6-3|.
CASSYLTNYGYTF
>TRBJ2-1|TRBV29-1|.
CLAGDNEQFF
>TRBJ2-7|TRBV6-8|.
CASSPARGGAGKTTRSYEQYF
>TRBJ2-1|TRBV5-4|.
CASSSLGLASYNEQFF
>TRBJ2-7|TRBV27|.
CASSAPTGRDFSYEQYF
>TRBJ1-4|TRBV11-2|.
CASSLSFKWGVEKLFF
>TRBJ1-2|TRBV3-1/TRBV3-2|.
CASSQEQGDYGYTF
>TRBJ2-7|TRBV28|.
CASTQGGTGAFYEQYF
>TRBJ1-3|TRBV5-1|.
CASSLRGQGADGNTIYF
>TRBJ2-1|TRBV2|.
CASRRVFLSYNEQFF
>TRBJ1-2|TRBV5-5|.
CASSLGGSGPYYGYTF
>TRBJ1-2|TRBV6-5|.
CASSYSQGAFGGYTF
>TRBJ2-1|TRBV12-3/TRBV12-4|.
CASSLQPNEQFF
>TRBJ2-1|TRBV7-2|.
CASSLGPTYGYNEQFF
>TRBJ2-2|TRBV7-2|few
CASSLLAGGPRRSGELFF
>TRBJ1-5|TRBV5-8|.
CASSLGSSNQPQHF
>TRBJ1-5|TRBV19|.
CASLSRVGGYSNQPQHF